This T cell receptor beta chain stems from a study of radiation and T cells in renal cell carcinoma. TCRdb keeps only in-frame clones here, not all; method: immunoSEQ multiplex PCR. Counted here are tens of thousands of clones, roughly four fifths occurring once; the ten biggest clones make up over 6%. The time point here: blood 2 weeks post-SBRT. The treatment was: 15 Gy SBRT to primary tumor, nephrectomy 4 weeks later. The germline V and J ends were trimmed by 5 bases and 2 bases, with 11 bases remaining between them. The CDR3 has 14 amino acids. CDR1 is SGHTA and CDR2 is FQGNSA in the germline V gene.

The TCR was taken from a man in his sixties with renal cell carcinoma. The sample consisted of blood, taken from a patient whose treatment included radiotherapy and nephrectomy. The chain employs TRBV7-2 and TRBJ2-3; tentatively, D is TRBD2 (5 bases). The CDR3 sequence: CASSPDYLTDTQYF. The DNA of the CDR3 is TGTGCCAGCAGCCCCGACTATCTCACAGATACGCAGTATTTT.